The rows below give T cell receptor beta chains drawn from one sample of a study of T-cell memory formation after mild COVID-19. MiXCR, run by TCRdb on the 5' RACE reads, gives a single entry per CDR3 protein. The sample has roughly 48,000 distinct CDR3 sequences, roughly a quarter seen once. Sequenced material: PBMCs or a T cell subset sorted from them (not recorded which). These receptors came from a young man who had mild COVID-19 (a few samples of this study predate the infection). Cell type and time point are not known. CDR3s include the opening cysteine and the closing phenylalanine or tryptophan. The order of the fields is CDR3 protein, J gene, V gene.

CASSETSGGYNEQFF TRBJ2-1 TRBV6-1
CASSYGAGSPPLHF TRBJ1-6 TRBV6-6
CASRLGTGQLNTIYF TRBJ1-3 TRBV5-1
CASSLVSTEAFF TRBJ1-1 TRBV5-1
CASSPVGTSYGYTF TRBJ1-2 TRBV6-6
CASSQGHPGTPNDGYTF TRBJ1-2 TRBV4-2
CASSLVLAGGPTGELFF TRBJ2-2 TRBV7-8
CAISDGGAGELFF TRBJ2-2 TRBV10-3
CASSLVSEGEQFF TRBJ2-1 TRBV7-8
CASSPSGNTGELFF TRBJ2-2 TRBV4-2
CASSPRGARGSSYEQYF TRBJ2-7 TRBV4-1
CASSLGGSYEQYF TRBJ2-7 TRBV12-3/TRBV12-4
CASSFGGATGELFF TRBJ2-2 TRBV27
CASSETSGGTDTQYF TRBJ2-3 TRBV6-4
CASSSTGPGGEKLFF TRBJ1-4 TRBV12-3/TRBV12-4
CASSLGQGATVTDTQYF TRBJ2-3 TRBV7-9
CASSFFDRMFTGELFF TRBJ2-2 TRBV27
CASSMGPNYGYTF TRBJ1-2 TRBV5-1
CASSLILSNTEAFF TRBJ1-1 TRBV5-5
CASSFRDSIYSTDTQYF TRBJ2-3 TRBV4-1
CASSSGTGVSGTGELFF TRBJ2-2 TRBV4-3
CASSQDGKGNIQYF TRBJ2-4 TRBV4-3
CASSAEGQNYGYTF TRBJ1-2 TRBV9
CSVAKFGELFF TRBJ2-2 TRBV29-1
CASSLRDRLNSPLHF TRBJ1-6 TRBV7-9
CAWSVRGFAYNEQFF TRBJ2-1 TRBV30
CASRSPGDTEAFF TRBJ1-1 TRBV7-9
CASSLVAFETQYF TRBJ2-5 TRBV5-5
CSAVGQGLHEQFF TRBJ2-1 TRBV29-1
CASSSPGQGFDTDTQYF TRBJ2-3 TRBV7-8
CSTNLADYNEQFF TRBJ2-1 TRBV20-1
CASRDTGTGPRAHTEAFF TRBJ1-1 TRBV2
CASSQSAGTGREEQYF TRBJ2-7 TRBV4-3
CASTQKLAGGPDEQFF TRBJ2-1 TRBV7-9
CAISEPIRGPLYGYTF TRBJ1-2 TRBV10-3
CASSIVDTQGGEQFF TRBJ2-1 TRBV19
CASSQDTSPVYEQYF TRBJ2-7 TRBV3-1
CASSFPGPRAPDTQYF TRBJ2-3 TRBV6-6
CASSPRGQGNTGELFF TRBJ2-2 TRBV9
CAISAGGGAEDTQYF TRBJ2-3 TRBV10-3
CASSQGGGNTEAFF TRBJ1-1 TRBV4-3
CASSLDLRGNTQYF TRBJ2-3 TRBV6-2/TRBV6-3
CATSDLGTGGSPLHF TRBJ1-6 TRBV24-1
CATSDFQNPDTQYF TRBJ2-3 TRBV24-1
CASTRRDRGLGEQFF TRBJ2-1 TRBV25-1